This T cell receptor beta chain was captured in a study of blood T cells in healthy people across ages. Whole-study findings and limits: The study found more naive CD4+ cells and higher diversity in long-lived than aged donors.

After removal of 3 bases from V and 5 bases from J, the junction contained 0 bases not matched to a gene. The CDR3 is 14 residues long. Germline-derived CDR1 and CDR2 are SGHVS and FQNEAQ. A second PCR of about 6 to 11 cycles used a sample-barcoded 5' primer and a J-beta primer mix. TCRdb re-called the 5' RACE reads with MiXCR, one entry per CDR3 protein. The data contain approximately 1,700,000 distinct CDR3 sequences, roughly two fifths of them singletons. This clonotype was seen many times. Its antigen is unknown. The source material was blood. This clonotype was sampled from a human donor in good health. The chain carries TRBV7-8 and TRBJ1-6; TRBD1 matches 8 bases. CDR3: CASSLTGDNSPLHF. DNA of the CDR3: TGTGCCAGCAGCTTGACAGGGGATAATTCACCCCTCCACTTT.